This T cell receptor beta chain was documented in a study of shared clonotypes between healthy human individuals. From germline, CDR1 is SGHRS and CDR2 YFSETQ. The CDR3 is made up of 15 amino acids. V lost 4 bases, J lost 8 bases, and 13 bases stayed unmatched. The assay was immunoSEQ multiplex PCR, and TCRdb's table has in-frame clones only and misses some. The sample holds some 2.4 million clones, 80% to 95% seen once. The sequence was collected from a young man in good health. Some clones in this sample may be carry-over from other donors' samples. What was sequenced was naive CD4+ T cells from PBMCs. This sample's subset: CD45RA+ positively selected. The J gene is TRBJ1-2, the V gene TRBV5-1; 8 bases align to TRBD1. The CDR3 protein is CASSPPGQETTGYTF. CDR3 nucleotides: TGCGCCAGCAGCCCACCGGGACAGGAGACGACGGGCTACACCTTC.